The following is a T cell receptor (beta chain) sequence with its context. Its antigen is unidentified. The PCR employed 60 Vbeta primers together with 13 Jbeta primers. TCRdb's table, derived via immunoSEQ multiplex PCR, lists solely in-frame clones and lacks some. The table has under 200,000 clones, approximately 86% seen once. CDR1 SQVTM and CDR2 ANQGSEA come from the germline V gene. The J segment lost 3 bases and the V segment lost 5 bases, leaving 7 bases of the junction unmatched. The CDR3 contains 16 residues. This entry comes from a study of cytomegalovirus exposure and HLA in healthy donors. General observations from the study: It was reported that the classifier diagnosed cytomegalovirus status with high specificity and sensitivity in both the original and validation cohorts. Being indistinguishable, some V segments were excluded, TRBV6-2 and TRBV6-3 among them.

This sequence was found in a woman in her thirties in good health and CMV-seronegative. The genes are TRBV29-1 and TRBJ2-1; 13 nucleotides line up with TRBD2. Source material: PBMCs. The CDR3 nucleotides read TGCAGCGTTCCGACCCGACTAGCGGGGGGCTACAATGAGCAGTTCTTC. This sequence encodes CSVPTRLAGGYNEQFF.